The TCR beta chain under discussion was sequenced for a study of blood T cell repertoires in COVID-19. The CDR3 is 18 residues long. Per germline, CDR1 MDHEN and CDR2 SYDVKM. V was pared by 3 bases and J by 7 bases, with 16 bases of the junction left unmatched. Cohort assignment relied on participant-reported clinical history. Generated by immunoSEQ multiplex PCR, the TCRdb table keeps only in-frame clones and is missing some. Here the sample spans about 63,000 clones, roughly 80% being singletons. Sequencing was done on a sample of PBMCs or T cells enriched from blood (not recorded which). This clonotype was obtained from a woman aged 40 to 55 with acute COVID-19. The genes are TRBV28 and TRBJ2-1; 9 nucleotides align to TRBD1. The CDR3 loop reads CASSFFGGTGSSRNEQFF. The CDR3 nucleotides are TGTGCCAGCAGTTTTTTCGGAGGGACAGGGAGTTCTCGAAATGAGCAGTTCTTC.